This T cell receptor beta chain is drawn from a study of CD8 T cells in ankylosing spondylitis. Study-wide points: What seemed typical of ankylosing spondylitis blood was a TCR beta motif built from eight highly homologous variants. Reported data indicate significant enrichment of disease-linked clones within matched ankylosing spondylitis synovial fluid.

The germline V and J ends were trimmed by 1 base and 6 bases, with 12 bases remaining between them. CDR3 length: 15 amino acids. This clonotype has a handful of counts. Its antigen is unknown. TCRdb used MiXCR to reprocess the 5' RACE reads, holding one entry per CDR3 protein. The repertoire has 400,000 to 450,000 distinct CDR3 sequences, 15% to 20% of them found once; the top ten carry around 0.92%. This receptor was obtained from a male donor with ankylosing spondylitis. Material for sequencing was blood, either unsorted or a sorted T cell fraction (not recorded which). The chain combines TRBV12-3 or TRBV12-4 with TRBJ2-2; D uncertain. CDR3 in amino acids: CASSLDWVVAGELFF. The CDR3 DNA is TGTGCCAGCAGTTTAGATTGGGTTGTGGCCGGGGAGCTGTTTTTT.